Presented here are 14 T cell receptor beta chains from one specimen sequenced in a study of cytomegalovirus exposure and HLA in healthy donors. PCR primers comprised 60 Vbeta and 13 Jbeta primers. TCRdb keeps only in-frame clones here, not all; method: immunoSEQ multiplex PCR. The sample has about 96,000 clones, around four fifths seen once; the top ten hold under 8%. Sequencing was performed on PBMCs. Source of these receptors: a man aged 50-59 years in good health and CMV-seropositive.

This clone was counted a few times. The chain couples TRBV14 to TRBJ2-3; 9 bases align to TRBD1. Germline values: CDR1 SGHDN, CDR2 FVKESK. The CDR3 consists of 17 residues. V shed 3 bases and J 4 bases; nucleotides not matched to a gene: 11. CDR3 sequence: CASSQPYRDRVSDTQYF. Here the CDR3 DNA reads TGTGCCAGCAGCCAGCCATACCGGGACAGGGTCTCAGATACGCAGTATTTT.

This clone was recorded once. The chain is built from TRBV19 and TRBJ1-6, with 8 bases that match TRBD1. The germline CDR1 and CDR2 sequences are LNHDA and SQIVND (reference sequence). The CDR3 is 16 residues long. V shed 8 bases and J 2 bases; nucleotides not matched to a gene: 8. CDR3 residues: CASGGQEKAYNSPLHF. The CDR3 DNA reads TGTGCCAGTGGGGGACAGGAGAAGGCCTATAATTCACCCCTCCACTTT.

The genes are TRBV27 and TRBJ1-2; 7 bases match TRBD1. The CDR3 sequence is 16 residues long. Germline V gives CDR1 MNHEY, CDR2 SMNVEV (reference sequence). After removal of 3 bases from V and 0 bases from J, the junction contained 7 bases not matched to a gene. Here the CDR3 reads CASSFSGGRANYGYTF. In DNA, the CDR3 is TGTGCCAGCAGTTTTTCAGGGGGGAGAGCTAACTATGGCTACACCTTC.

The chain has TRBV6-6 and TRBJ1-4; D gene unclear. Germline V gene data show CDR1 as MNHNY and CDR2 as SVGAGI (reference sequence). The CDR3 totals 12 residues. V was pared by 2 bases and J by 8 bases, with 6 bases between. The CDR3 DNA follows: TGTGCCAGCAGTTACCTGCAGGAAAAACTGTTTTTT. Its protein is CASSYLQEKLFF.

There are a few counts of this clone. J is TRBJ2-1 and V is TRBV9, with 7 bases matching TRBD2. CDR3 length: 16 residues. V shed 0 bases and J 0 bases; nucleotides not matched to a gene: 3. CDR1 is SGDLS and CDR2 is YYNGEE in the germline V gene. CDR3 coding DNA: TGTGCCAGCAGCGTAGATTTAGCGGGCTCCTACAATGAGCAGTTCTTC. Amino acids: CASSVDLAGSYNEQFF.

A single count supports this clone. J is TRBJ1-1 and V is TRBV7-3, with a weak D call TRBD1 (5 bases). CDR1 and CDR2 (germline): SGHTA, FQGTGA. Between the trimmed V and J ends, which lost 0 bases and 5 bases, there was a span of 19 bases. The CDR3 consists of 17 residues. CDR3 coding DNA: TGTGCCAGCAGCTTAACGGGGGGGGTAGGGGCGAGAACTGAAGCTTTCTTT. Translated, it gives CASSLTGGVGARTEAFF.

V is TRBV27 and J is TRBJ2-2, with 7 bases matching TRBD2. Germline-derived CDR1 and CDR2 are MNHEY and SMNVEV (reference sequence). The CDR3 length is 14 residues. The trim removed 3 bases at V and 7 bases at J, leaving 5 bases unmatched. The CDR3 sequence is CASSFTGGIGELFF. In nucleotides, the CDR3 is TGTGCCAGCAGTTTCACGGGGGGTATCGGGGAGCTGTTTTTT.

Turning to this clone: Germline and junction disagree at one end, which may indicate a read error. The genes are TRBV6-1 and TRBJ1-6; possible D gene TRBD1, 6 bases. Germline loops: CDR1 MNHNS, CDR2 SASEGT. There are 15 residues in the CDR3. The CDR3 nucleotides are TGTGCCAGCAGTGACAGGACAGCTAGACATTCACCCCTCAACTTT. As protein: CASSDRTARHSPLNF.

This clone was found a few times. The V and J genes are TRBV5-6 and TRBJ1-3; 8 bases line up with TRBD1. Trimming cost V 5 bases and J 4 bases; bases outside gene matches: 5. The CDR3 contains 14 residues. The germline CDR1 and CDR2 sequences are SGHDT and YYEEEE. The CDR3 spells CASSQGAEGNTIYF. In DNA, the CDR3 is TGTGCCAGCAGTCAGGGGGCTGAGGGAAACACCATATATTTT.

The rearrangement links TRBV30 to TRBJ1-1; D is undetermined. Trimming stripped 5 bases from V and 7 bases from J, with 11 bases between. The V gene's germline CDR1 is GTSNPN and CDR2 SVGIG (reference sequence). This CDR3 contains 11 residues. DNA of the CDR3: TGTGCCTGGGGCATCCAGCGTGAAGCTTTCTTT. The encoded protein is CAWGIQREAFF.

The gene calls are TRBV11-2 and TRBJ2-5; 7 bases fit TRBD2. The CDR3 is made up of 15 amino acids. The ends lost 3 bases at V and 0 bases at J; junction bases unmatched: 4. The V gene's germline CDR1 is SGHAT and CDR2 FQNNGV. The CDR3 DNA sequence: TGTGCCAGCAGCTTCAGCGGGGAGTACCAAGAGACCCAGTACTTC. This codes for CASSFSGEYQETQYF.

This clone occurred a few times. The chain recombines TRBV19 with TRBJ2-2; unclear D gene. With 3 bases removed from V and 5 bases from J, the gap between germline ends came to 25 bases. The germline V gene has CDR1 LNHDA and CDR2 SQIVND (reference sequence). The CDR3 has 19 amino acids. The CDR3 nucleotides read TGTGCCAGTAGTATTTCTCCCCTCAGGCTCCCCCTTTGGACCGGGGAGCTGTTTTTT. Its protein product is CASSISPLRLPLWTGELFF. The full variable domain, its missing parts supplied by reference TRBV19 and TRBJ2-2, is DGGITQSPKYLFRKEGQNVTLSCEQNLNHDAMYWYRQDPGQGLRLIYYSQIVNDFQKGDIAEGYSVSREKKESFPLTVTSAQKNPTAFYLCASSISPLRLPLWTGELFFGEGSRLTVL.

J is TRBJ2-5 and V is TRBV7-3; possible D gene TRBD2, 6 bases. Germline V CDR1 and CDR2: SGHTA, FQGTGA. This CDR3 spans 11 amino acids. V was cut by 3 bases and J by 9 bases, with 8 bases left in between. The CDR3 DNA reads TGTGCCAGCAGCTTTGGGGGGTCCCAGTACTTC. Translating it yields CASSFGGSQYF.

This clone was counted between two and nine times. This chain uses TRBV2 with TRBJ1-3, with a possible D match to TRBD1 (5 bases). Trimming cost V 9 bases and J 3 bases, with 18 bases left between them. There are 15 residues in the CDR3. CDR1 and CDR2 from the germline V gene are SNHLY and FYNNEI. The CDR3 sequence is CASSWGQANGNTIYF. For the CDR3, the DNA is TGTGCCAGTTCGTGGGGCCAAGCAAATGGAAACACCATATATTTT.